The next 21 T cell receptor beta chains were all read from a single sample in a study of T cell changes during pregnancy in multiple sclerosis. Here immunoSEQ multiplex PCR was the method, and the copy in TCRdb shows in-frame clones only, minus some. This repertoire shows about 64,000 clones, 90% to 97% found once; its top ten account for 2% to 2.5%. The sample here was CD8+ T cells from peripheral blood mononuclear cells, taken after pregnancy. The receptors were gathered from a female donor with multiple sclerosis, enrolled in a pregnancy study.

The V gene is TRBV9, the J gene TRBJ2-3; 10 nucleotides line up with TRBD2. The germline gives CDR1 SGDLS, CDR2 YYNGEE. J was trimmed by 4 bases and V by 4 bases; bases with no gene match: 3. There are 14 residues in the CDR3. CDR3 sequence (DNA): TGTGCCAGCAGCCTAGCGGGAGTAGCAGATACGCAGTATTTT. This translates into CASSLAGVADTQYF.

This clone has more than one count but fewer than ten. The CDR3 region is CASSPRTSGRSADTQYF. In DNA form, the CDR3 reads TGTGCCAGCAGCCCTAGGACTAGCGGACGGTCCGCAGATACGCAGTATTTT. The rearrangement uses TRBV7-9 and TRBJ2-3; 10 bases map to TRBD2. The CDR3 runs to 17 residues. Germline V gene data show CDR1 as SEHNR and CDR2 as FQNEAQ (reference sequence). Trimming removed 5 bases from V and 4 bases from J; junction bases left unmatched: 12.

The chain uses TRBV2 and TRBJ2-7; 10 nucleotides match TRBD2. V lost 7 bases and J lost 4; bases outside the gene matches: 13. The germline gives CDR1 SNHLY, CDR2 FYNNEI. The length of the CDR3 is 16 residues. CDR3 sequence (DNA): TGTGCCAGCATCGGGGATTCTAGCGGGAGACCATACGAGCAGTACTTC. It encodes CASIGDSSGRPYEQYF.

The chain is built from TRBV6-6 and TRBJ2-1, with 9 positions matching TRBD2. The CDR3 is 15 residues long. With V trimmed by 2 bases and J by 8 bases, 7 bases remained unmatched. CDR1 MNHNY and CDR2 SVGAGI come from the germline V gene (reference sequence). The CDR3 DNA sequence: TGTGCCAGCAGTTACCTTAGCGGGAGATTCGATGAGCAGTTCTTC. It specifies CASSYLSGRFDEQFF.

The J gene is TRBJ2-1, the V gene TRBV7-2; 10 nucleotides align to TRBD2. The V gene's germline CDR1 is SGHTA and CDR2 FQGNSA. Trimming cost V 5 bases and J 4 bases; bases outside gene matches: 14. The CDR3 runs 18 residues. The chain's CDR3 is CASSQLARLAGSYNEQFF. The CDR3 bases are TGTGCCAGCAGCCAGCTGGCCCGACTAGCGGGTTCTTACAATGAGCAGTTCTTC.

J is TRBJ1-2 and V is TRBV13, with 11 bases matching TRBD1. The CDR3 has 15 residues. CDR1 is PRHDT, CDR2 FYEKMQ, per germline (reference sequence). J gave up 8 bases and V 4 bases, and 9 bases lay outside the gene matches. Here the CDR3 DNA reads TGTGCCAGCAGCTCCGGACAGGGGGCTTACTTAGGCTACACCTTC. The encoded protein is CASSSGQGAYLGYTF.

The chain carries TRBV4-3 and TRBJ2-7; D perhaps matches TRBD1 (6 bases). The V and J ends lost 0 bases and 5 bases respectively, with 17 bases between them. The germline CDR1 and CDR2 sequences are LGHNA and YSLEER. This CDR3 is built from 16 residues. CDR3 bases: TGCGCCAGCAGCCAAGATGGCCGGCAGGGGTCCCACGAGCAGTACTTC. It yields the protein CASSQDGRQGSHEQYF.

CDR3 protein: CASSYTGTGAREQYF. In DNA form, the CDR3 reads TGTGCCAGCAGTTATACCGGGACAGGGGCGAGGGAGCAGTACTTC. The J gene is TRBJ2-7, the V gene TRBV5-4; 10 bases map to TRBD1. The CDR3 covers 15 residues. Germline V lookup: CDR1 SGHNT, CDR2 YYREEE (reference sequence). J gave up 7 bases and V 5 bases, and 12 bases lay outside the gene matches.

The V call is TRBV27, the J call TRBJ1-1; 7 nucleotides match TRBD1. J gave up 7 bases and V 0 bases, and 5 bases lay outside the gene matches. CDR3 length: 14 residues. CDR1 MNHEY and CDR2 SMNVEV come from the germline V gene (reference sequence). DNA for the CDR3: TGTGCCAGCAGTTTATCGGGCTCAGGGGGTGAAGCTTTCTTT. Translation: CASSLSGSGGEAFF.

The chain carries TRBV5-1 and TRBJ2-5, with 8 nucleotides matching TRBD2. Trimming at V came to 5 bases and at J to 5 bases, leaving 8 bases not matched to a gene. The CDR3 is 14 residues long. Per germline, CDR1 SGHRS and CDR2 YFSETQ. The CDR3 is CASSSGGLGETQYF. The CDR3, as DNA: TGCGCCAGCAGTTCGGGAGGGCTTGGGGAGACCCAGTACTTC.

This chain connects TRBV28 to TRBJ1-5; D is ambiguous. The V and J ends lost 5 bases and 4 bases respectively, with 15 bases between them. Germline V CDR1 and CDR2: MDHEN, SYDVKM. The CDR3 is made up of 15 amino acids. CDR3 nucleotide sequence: TGTGCCAGCAGTCGACGAGTGGAGGTGAATCAGCCCCAGCATTTT. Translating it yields CASSRRVEVNQPQHF. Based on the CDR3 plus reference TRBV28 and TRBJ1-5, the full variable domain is DVKVTQSSRYLVKRTGEKVFLECVQDMDHENMFWYRQDPGLGLRLIYFSYDVKMKEKGDIPEGYSVSREKKERFSLILESASTNQTSMYLCASSRRVEVNQPQHFGDGTRLSIL.

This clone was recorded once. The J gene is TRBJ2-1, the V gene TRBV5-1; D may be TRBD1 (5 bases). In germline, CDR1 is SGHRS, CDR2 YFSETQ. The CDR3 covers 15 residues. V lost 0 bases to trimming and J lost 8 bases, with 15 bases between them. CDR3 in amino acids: CASSLEDPLGDEQFF. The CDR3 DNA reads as TGCGCCAGCAGCTTGGAGGACCCGCTAGGGGATGAGCAGTTCTTC.

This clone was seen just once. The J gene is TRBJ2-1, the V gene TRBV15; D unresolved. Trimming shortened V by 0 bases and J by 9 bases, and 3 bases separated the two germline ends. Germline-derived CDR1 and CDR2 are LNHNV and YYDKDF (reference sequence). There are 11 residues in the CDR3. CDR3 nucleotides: TGTGCCACCAGCAGAGACAGTGAGCAGTTCTTC. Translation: CATSRDSEQFF.

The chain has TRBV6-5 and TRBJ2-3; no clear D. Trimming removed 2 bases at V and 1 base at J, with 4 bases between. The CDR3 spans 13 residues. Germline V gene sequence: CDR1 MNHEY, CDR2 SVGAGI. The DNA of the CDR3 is TGTGCCAGCAGTTACACAGGCACAGATACGCAGTATTTT. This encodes CASSYTGTDTQYF.

The CDR3 here is CSATGTGLETQYF. CDR3 DNA sequence: TGCAGCGCTACCGGGACAGGGCTTGAGACCCAGTACTTC. V and J are TRBV29-1 and TRBJ2-5, with 9 bases aligning to TRBD1. J gave up 5 bases and V 7 bases, and 8 bases lay outside the gene matches. From germline, CDR1 is SQVTM and CDR2 ANQGSEA. The CDR3 loop spans 13 amino acids.

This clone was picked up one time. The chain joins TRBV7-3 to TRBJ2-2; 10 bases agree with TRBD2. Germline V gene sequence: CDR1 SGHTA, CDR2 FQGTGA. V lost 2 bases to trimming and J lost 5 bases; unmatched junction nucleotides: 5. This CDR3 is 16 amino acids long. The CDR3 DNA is TGTGCCAGCAGCTTATTCCTAGCGGGAGAGACCGGGGAGCTGTTTTTT. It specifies CASSLFLAGETGELFF.

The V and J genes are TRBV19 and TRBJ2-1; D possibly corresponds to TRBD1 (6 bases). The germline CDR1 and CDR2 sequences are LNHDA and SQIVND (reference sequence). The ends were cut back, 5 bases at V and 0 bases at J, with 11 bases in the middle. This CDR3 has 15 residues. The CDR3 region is CASSLQGYSYNEQFF. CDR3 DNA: TGTGCCAGTAGTCTCCAGGGGTACTCCTACAATGAGCAGTTCTTC.

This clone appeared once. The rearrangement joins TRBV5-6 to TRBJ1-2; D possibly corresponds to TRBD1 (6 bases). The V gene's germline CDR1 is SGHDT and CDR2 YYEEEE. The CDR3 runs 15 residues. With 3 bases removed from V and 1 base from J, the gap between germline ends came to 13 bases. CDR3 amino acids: CASSWGTSLNYGYTF. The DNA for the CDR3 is TGTGCCAGCAGCTGGGGGACATCACTTAACTATGGCTACACCTTC.

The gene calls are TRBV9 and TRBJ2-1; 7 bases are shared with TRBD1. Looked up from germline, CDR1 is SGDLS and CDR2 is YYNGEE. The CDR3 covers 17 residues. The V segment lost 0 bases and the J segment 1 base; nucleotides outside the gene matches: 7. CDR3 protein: CASSVASDRKSYNEQFF. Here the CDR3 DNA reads TGTGCCAGCAGCGTAGCTTCGGACAGGAAGTCCTACAATGAGCAGTTCTTC.

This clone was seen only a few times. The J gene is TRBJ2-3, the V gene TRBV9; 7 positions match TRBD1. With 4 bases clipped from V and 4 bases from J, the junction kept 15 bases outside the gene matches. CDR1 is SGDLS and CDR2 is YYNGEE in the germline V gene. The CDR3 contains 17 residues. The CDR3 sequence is CASSSPLQGDIADTQYF. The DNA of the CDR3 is TGTGCCAGCAGCTCTCCCCTCCAGGGGGATATAGCAGATACGCAGTATTTT.

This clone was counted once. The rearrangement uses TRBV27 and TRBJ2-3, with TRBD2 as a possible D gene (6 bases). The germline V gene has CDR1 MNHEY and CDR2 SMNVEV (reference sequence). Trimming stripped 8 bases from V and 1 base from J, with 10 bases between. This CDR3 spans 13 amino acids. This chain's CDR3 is CASGRLGTDTQYF. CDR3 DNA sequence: TGTGCCAGCGGAAGACTAGGCACAGATACGCAGTATTTT.